This entry lists 21 T cell receptor beta chains sequenced from one sample in a study of radiation and T cells in renal cell carcinoma. The time point was: blood 4 weeks post-SBRT, at nephrectomy. Noted treatment: 15 Gy SBRT to primary tumor, nephrectomy 4 weeks later. Assay used: immunoSEQ multiplex PCR; TCRdb lists only in-frame clones, some missing. The sample carries roughly 86,000 clones, around four fifths recorded once. This specimen was blood, taken from a patient whose treatment included radiotherapy and nephrectomy. These receptors came from a man aged 45 to 65 with renal cell carcinoma.

This chain joins TRBV30 and TRBJ2-7; 10 nucleotides line up with TRBD2. The junction had 3 bases not matched to a gene; V was cut back by 3 bases and J by 1 base. CDR3 length equals 14 residues. CDR1 is GTSNPN and CDR2 is SVGIG in the germline V gene (reference sequence). The DNA for the CDR3 is TGTGCCTGGAGCGGGACTAGCGTTTCCTACGAGCAGTACTTC. Its protein is CAWSGTSVSYEQYF. Using reference TRBV30 and TRBJ2-7 for the parts outside the CDR3, the full variable domain is SQTIHQWPATLVQPVGSPLSLECTVEGTSNPNLYWYRQAAGRGLQLLFYSVGIGQISSEVPQNLSASRPQDRQFILSSKKLLLSDSGFYLCAWSGTSVSYEQYFGPGTRLTVT.

The chain employs TRBV7-2 and TRBJ2-3; unclear D gene. Per the germline V gene, CDR1 is SGHTA and CDR2 is FQGNSA. The CDR3 runs 16 residues. V was pared by 1 base and J by 4 bases, with 15 bases between. CDR3 loop: CASSLGVLRHSDTQYF. CDR3 sequence (DNA): TGTGCCAGCAGCTTAGGTGTACTCAGACATTCAGATACGCAGTATTTT.

The V call is TRBV5-1, the J call TRBJ2-3; D is unclear. V lost 2 bases and J lost 5, with 6 bases in between. Germline V lookup: CDR1 SGHRS, CDR2 YFSETQ. The CDR3 runs 12 residues. Here the CDR3 DNA reads TGCGCCAGCAGCTTTGAAGGAGATACGCAGTATTTT. It is translated as CASSFEGDTQYF.

V usage is TRBV7-2 and J usage is TRBJ1-5, with D perhaps TRBD1 (5 bases). Trimming removed 7 bases at V and 1 base at J, with 8 bases between. The CDR3 totals 13 residues. CDR1 and CDR2 from the germline V gene are SGHTA and FQGNSA. In DNA form, the CDR3 reads TGTGCCAGCACCAGACAGAGCAATCAGCCCCAGCATTTT. Protein product: CASTRQSNQPQHF. Complete variable domain (other parts from reference TRBV7-2 and TRBJ1-5): GAGVSQSPSNKVTEKGKDVELRCDPISGHTALYWYRQSLGQGLEFLIYFQGNSAPDKSGLPSDRFSAERTGGSVSTLTIQRTQQEDSAVYLCASTRQSNQPQHFGDGTRLSIL.

CDR3 sequence (DNA): TGTGCCAGCAGTGCACAGACTAGCACAGATACGCAGTATTTT. As protein: CASSAQTSTDTQYF. The rearrangement links TRBV2 to TRBJ2-3; no reliable D call. This CDR3 is 14 amino acids long. The germline V gene encodes CDR1 SNHLY and CDR2 FYNNEI. The V gene lost 4 bases and the J gene lost 0 bases, with 8 bases spanning the gap.

This chain links TRBV5-6 with TRBJ1-1; tentatively, D is TRBD1 (6 bases). V was cut by 2 bases and J by 9 bases, with 17 bases left in between. CDR1 is SGHDT and CDR2 is YYEEEE in the germline V gene. The CDR3 covers 14 residues. This CDR3 reads CASSFAGGGGKAFF. CDR3 nucleotides: TGTGCCAGCAGCTTCGCTGGGGGAGGGGGGAAAGCTTTCTTT.

V is TRBV28 and J is TRBJ1-1; D may be TRBD1 (5 bases). This CDR3 is built from 16 residues. V was trimmed by 3 bases and J by 1 base, leaving 15 bases between them. Germline V gene data show CDR1 as MDHEN and CDR2 as SYDVKM. The CDR3 bases are TGTGCCAGCAGTTTTGCGGGGGTCGTTGGGAACACTGAAGCTTTCTTT. This encodes CASSFAGVVGNTEAFF. The variable domain in full, completed from reference TRBV28 and TRBJ1-1, reads DVKVTQSSRYLVKRTGEKVFLECVQDMDHENMFWYRQDPGLGLRLIYFSYDVKMKEKGDIPEGYSVSREKKERFSLILESASTNQTSMYLCASSFAGVVGNTEAFFGQGTRLTVV.

CDR3 DNA: TGCGCCAGCAGCTTGGTCCCCGGTGGGACAGGGGGCGCTGACTCTGGGGCCAACGTCCTGACTTTC. Its translation: CASSLVPGGTGGADSGANVLTF. The V gene is TRBV5-1, the J gene TRBJ2-6, with 12 bases lining up with TRBD1. The CDR3 length is 22 residues. Germline CDR1 reads SGHRS; CDR2 reads YFSETQ. V trimming: 0 bases; J trimming: 0 bases; junction bases outside the gene matches: 13.

The V call is TRBV18, the J call TRBJ1-1; 8 nucleotides align to TRBD1. V lost 3 bases, J lost 6 bases, and 9 bases stayed unmatched. Germline V gives CDR1 KGHSH, CDR2 LQKENI. The CDR3 has 15 amino acids. CDR3 in DNA: TGTGCCAGCTCACCTTGGACAGGGCGTAGGGCTGAAGCTTTCTTT. Protein product: CASSPWTGRRAEAFF.

The J gene is TRBJ1-4, the V gene TRBV4-3; possible D gene TRBD1, 6 bases. In germline, CDR1 is LGHNA, CDR2 YSLEER. This CDR3 region has 16 residues. The germline V and J ends were trimmed by 0 bases and 3 bases, with 11 bases remaining between them. The CDR3 sequence: CASSQDLQGANEKLFF. CDR3 nucleotide sequence: TGCGCCAGCAGCCAAGATTTACAGGGCGCTAATGAAAAACTGTTTTTT.

The J gene is TRBJ1-5, the V gene TRBV15; TRBD1 aligns across 7 bases. Germline V CDR1 and CDR2: LNHNV, YYDKDF (reference sequence). The V segment lost 1 base and the J segment 5 bases; nucleotides outside the gene matches: 8. The CDR3 totals 16 residues. The CDR3 DNA follows: TGTGCCACCAGCAGAGTCACAGGGGAAGGGGATCAGCCCCAGCATTTT. It specifies CATSRVTGEGDQPQHF.

This clone was observed a handful of times. The CDR3 spells CAWSSIKEKLFF. The CDR3 DNA reads as TGTGCCTGGTCCAGCATCAAGGAAAAACTGTTTTTT. The V call is TRBV30, the J call TRBJ1-4; D is undetermined. Trimming took 5 bases from V and 8 from J, leaving 12 bases between them. This CDR3 region has 12 residues. Germline V gene data show CDR1 as GTSNPN and CDR2 as SVGIG (reference sequence).

About this clone: Other nucleotide sequences in the sample specify the same CDR3. The CDR3 loop reads CSARPIYEQYF. CDR3 coding DNA: TGCAGTGCTAGACCTATATACGAGCAGTACTTC. The chain links TRBV20-1 to TRBJ2-7; D remains ambiguous. Trimming left V 2 bases short and J 4 bases short, with 6 bases between. The length of the CDR3 is 11 residues. Germline loops: CDR1 DFQATT, CDR2 SNEGSKA (reference sequence).

The chain employs TRBV6-1 and TRBJ1-2, with D unclear. The length of the CDR3 is 12 residues. Germline CDR1 reads MNHNS; CDR2 reads SASEGT. V lost 1 base, J lost 1 base, and 1 base lay in between. In DNA form, the CDR3 reads TGTGCCAGCAGTGAAGTTAACTATGGCTACACCTTC. Its protein is CASSEVNYGYTF.

V is TRBV19 and J is TRBJ2-1; 11 nucleotides align to TRBD2. The CDR3 runs 15 residues. Per germline, CDR1 LNHDA and CDR2 SQIVND (reference sequence). V was clipped by 5 bases and J by 7 bases; unmatched bases: 7. The CDR3 reads CASSSLAGVRNEQFF. The CDR3 region has the DNA TGTGCCAGTAGTTCACTAGCGGGAGTAAGGAATGAGCAGTTCTTC.

The V call is TRBV7-9, the J call TRBJ1-5; the D is unclear. Germline V gene data show CDR1 as SEHNR and CDR2 as FQNEAQ (reference sequence). With 4 bases removed from V and 5 bases from J, the gap between germline ends came to 6 bases. This CDR3 spans 12 amino acids. This CDR3 is CASSWEDQPQHF. The CDR3 coding sequence is TGTGCCAGCAGCTGGGAAGATCAGCCCCAGCATTTT.

The CDR3 DNA reads TGCGCCAGCAGGCCCGTGGAGTCAACGGAACAGTACTTC. The encoded protein is CASRPVESTEQYF. The chain uses TRBV5-1 and TRBJ2-7; D is unclear. Between the trimmed V and J ends, which lost 5 bases and 10 bases, there was a span of 19 bases. This CDR3 has 13 amino acids. The germline CDR1 and CDR2 sequences are SGHRS and YFSETQ. Full variable domain (remainder filled in from reference TRBV5-1 and TRBJ2-7): KAGVTQTPRYLIKTRGQQVTLSCSPISGHRSVSWYQQTPGQGLQFLFEYFSETQRNKGNFPGRFSGRQFSNSRSEMNVSTLELGDSALYLCASRPVESTEQYFGPGTRLTVT.

The J gene is TRBJ2-1, the V gene TRBV9; 10 bases match TRBD2. Germline V gene data show CDR1 as SGDLS and CDR2 as YYNGEE. CDR3 size: 14 residues. J lost 12 bases, V lost 0 bases, and 6 bases had no gene match. CDR3 nucleotides: TGTGCCAGCAGCGTAGACCTAGCGGGAGTGCGGCAGTTCTTC. It codes for CASSVDLAGVRQFF. Looking up the rest from reference TRBV9 and TRBJ2-1 gives the full variable domain: DSGVTQTPKHLITATGQRVTLRCSPRSGDLSVYWYQQSLDQGLQFLIQYYNGEERAKGNILERFSAQQFPDLHSELNLSSLELGDSALYFCASSVDLAGVRQFFGPGTRLTVL.

The gene calls are TRBV4-3 and TRBJ2-3; 8 nucleotides match TRBD1. The V and J ends lost 6 bases and 5 bases, in that order; junction bases with no gene match: 13. Germline CDR1 LGHNA, CDR2 YSLEER. This CDR3 comprises 16 residues. CDR3 amino acids: CASRRRAGGVEDTQYF. The CDR3 DNA reads as TGCGCCAGCAGACGGCGAGCAGGGGGCGTTGAAGATACGCAGTATTTT.

The chain is built from TRBV2 and TRBJ2-7; D ambiguous. CDR1 is SNHLY, CDR2 FYNNEI, per germline. This CDR3 spans 13 amino acids. Between the trimmed V and J ends, which lost 2 bases and 3 bases, there was a span of 8 bases. CDR3 nucleotide sequence: TGTGCCAGCAGTGAAATACTGGGCTACGAGCAGTACTTC. Amino acid sequence: CASSEILGYEQYF. The full variable domain, with the rest looked up from reference TRBV2 and TRBJ2-7, is EPEVTQTPSHQVTQMGQEVILRCVPISNHLYFYWYRQILGQKVEFLVSFYNNEISEKSEIFDDQFSVERPDGSNFTLKIRSTKLEDSAMYFCASSEILGYEQYFGPGTRLTVT.

This chain joins TRBV7-2 and TRBJ1-2; TRBD1 might be the D (6 bases). CDR1 and CDR2 (germline): SGHTA, FQGNSA. The CDR3 is 14 amino acids. Trimming cost V 3 bases and J 7 bases, with 15 bases left between them. In DNA form, the CDR3 reads TGTGCCAGCAGCTTCTATAGGGGGGGAAGTGGCTACACCTTC. Translating gives CASSFYRGGSGYTF.